This passage covers 25 T cell receptor beta chains from one sample sequenced in a study of cytomegalovirus exposure and HLA in healthy donors. A multiplex PCR was run with 60 Vbeta primers and 13 Jbeta primers. Using immunoSEQ multiplex PCR, the repertoire was profiled, and TCRdb retains in-frame clones only, with some absent. The sample carries over 200,000 clones, around 76% recorded once. Input material: PBMCs. These receptors all stem from a woman aged 40-49 years in good health and CMV-seropositive.

This chain joins TRBV29-1 and TRBJ1-2; tentatively, D is TRBD1 (5 bases). Trimming pared 1 base from V and 8 bases from J, leaving 11 bases between. CDR1 and CDR2 (germline): SQVTM, ANQGSEA. The CDR3 loop spans 12 amino acids. This CDR3 reads CSVEGQGKGYTF. The CDR3 bases are TGCAGCGTTGAAGGGCAGGGTAAGGGCTACACCTTC.

In DNA form, the CDR3 reads TGTGCCAGCAGCGGACAGGTTTCTGGGGCCAACGTCCTGACTTTC. Its protein product is CASSGQVSGANVLTF. The chain joins TRBV6-6 to TRBJ2-6; 7 bases are a match to TRBD1. Germline-derived CDR1 and CDR2 are MNHNY and SVGAGI (reference sequence). V dropped 6 bases and J dropped 1; count of bases not matched to a gene: 3. This CDR3 region has 15 residues.

V and J are TRBV29-1 and TRBJ1-2; weak D call: TRBD1 (6 bases). Germline CDR1 reads SQVTM; CDR2 reads ANQGSEA. The V end was cut by 7 bases, the J end by 6 bases, with 15 bases between. This CDR3 spans 12 amino acids. Here the CDR3 DNA reads TGCAGCGGACTACGGACAGTGGATGGCTACACCTTC. It is translated as CSGLRTVDGYTF. Using reference TRBV29-1 and TRBJ1-2 for the parts outside the CDR3, the full variable domain is SAVISQKPSRDICQRGTSLTIQCQVDSQVTMMFWYRQQPGQSLTLIATANQGSEATYESGFVIDKFPISRPNLTFSTLTVSNMSPEDSSIYLCSGLRTVDGYTFGSGTRLTVV.

The CDR3 DNA is TGTGCCTGGACTAGCGGGGCGTTCTTGTCTAGCACAGATACGCAGTATTTT. Residues: CAWTSGAFLSSTDTQYF. J is TRBJ2-3 and V is TRBV30; 9 bases map to TRBD2. CDR3 size: 17 residues. CDR1 is GTSNPN and CDR2 is SVGIG in the germline V gene (reference sequence). J gave up 0 bases and V 4 bases, and 11 bases lay outside the gene matches.

A remark on this clone: The same CDR3 arises from other DNA sequences in this sample as well. The chain recombines TRBV5-1 with TRBJ2-3; 8 nucleotides match TRBD2. This CDR3 is 14 amino acids long. Unmatched junction bases numbered 0, after V lost 2 bases and J lost 1 base. Germline loops: CDR1 SGHRS, CDR2 YFSETQ. The CDR3 protein is CASSLAGGTDTQYF. CDR3 nucleotides: TGCGCCAGCAGCTTAGCGGGAGGCACAGATACGCAGTATTTT.

The chain recombines TRBV10-3 with TRBJ2-3, with 9 bases aligning to TRBD2. The CDR3 loop spans 14 amino acids. Looked up from germline, CDR1 is ENHRY and CDR2 is SYGVKD. CDR3 region: CAVRASGNEDTQYF. The CDR3 DNA reads as TGTGCTGTAAGGGCTAGCGGGAATGAAGATACGCAGTATTTT.

This sequence joins TRBV5-1 and TRBJ1-4, with 10 positions matching TRBD1. The V gene end was trimmed by 2 bases and the J gene end by 0 bases; junction bases not matched to a gene: 4. The germline CDR1 and CDR2 sequences are SGHRS and YFSETQ. This CDR3 comprises 17 residues. CDR3 coding DNA: TGCGCCAGCAGCTTAGGGACAGGGGTGACAACTAATGAAAAACTGTTTTTT. It codes for CASSLGTGVTTNEKLFF.

Turning to this clone: One end of the junction is discordant with germline, which a read error may explain. The chain couples TRBV7-9 to TRBJ1-1, with D possibly matching TRBD1 (6 bases). The CDR3 sequence is 15 residues long. The germline V gene encodes CDR1 SEHNR and CDR2 FQNEAQ (reference sequence). The CDR3 protein is CSSRLISGVFFEAFF. CDR3 sequence (DNA): TGTTCCAGCAGGCTTATTTCAGGGGTTTTCTTTGAAGCTTTCTTT. Variable domain in full (rest from reference TRBV7-9 and TRBJ1-1): DTGVSQNPRHKITKRGQNVTFRCDPISEHNRLYWYRQTLGQGPEFLTYFQNEAQLEKSRLLSDRFSAERPKGSFSTLEIQRTEQGDSAMYLCSSRLISGVFFEAFFGQGTRLTVV.

This chain connects TRBV5-1 to TRBJ1-1; D is possibly TRBD1 (6 bases). The V end lost 3 bases, the J end lost 2 bases, and 11 bases lay between the germline ends. The CDR3 covers 14 residues. CDR1 and CDR2 from the germline V gene are SGHRS and YFSETQ. As DNA, the CDR3 is TGCGCCAGCAGCTGGACAGCAGATAACACTGAAGCTTTCTTT. Residues: CASSWTADNTEAFF.

J is TRBJ1-1 and V is TRBV19; maybe TRBD1 (5 bases). Trimming stripped 11 bases from V and 3 bases from J, with 22 bases between. The V gene's germline CDR1 is LNHDA and CDR2 SQIVND (reference sequence). This CDR3 is 15 amino acids long. This CDR3 reads CAGKQDGMVDTEAFF. CDR3 coding DNA: TGTGCCGGGAAACAGGATGGGATGGTCGACACTGAAGCTTTCTTT.

CDR3 sequence reads: CASSNTGTGYEKLFF. In DNA, the CDR3 is TGTGCCAGCAGCAATACCGGGACAGGGTACGAAAAACTGTTTTTT. This chain connects TRBV6-1 to TRBJ1-4; 9 bases map to TRBD1. Germline loops: CDR1 MNHNS, CDR2 SASEGT. This CDR3 has 15 amino acids. The V and J ends lost 6 bases and 8 bases, in that order; junction bases with no gene match: 10.

The chain uses TRBV7-9 and TRBJ2-7, with a weak D call TRBD1 (6 bases). V shed 3 bases and J shed 2 bases, with 11 bases lying between them. The germline V gene encodes CDR1 SEHNR and CDR2 FQNEAQ (reference sequence). The CDR3 contains 14 residues. Here the CDR3 DNA reads TGTGCCAGCAGCTTGCCCGGACAGACCTACGAGCAGTACTTC. This sequence encodes CASSLPGQTYEQYF. Full variable domain (rest looked up from reference TRBV7-9 and TRBJ2-7): DTGVSQNPRHKITKRGQNVTFRCDPISEHNRLYWYRQTLGQGPEFLTYFQNEAQLEKSRLLSDRFSAERPKGSFSTLEIQRTEQGDSAMYLCASSLPGQTYEQYFGPGTRLTVT.

The chain carries TRBV7-8 and TRBJ2-7; 8 nucleotides agree with TRBD1. Germline V gene data show CDR1 as SGHVS and CDR2 as FQNEAQ. V trimming: 5 bases; J trimming: 2 bases; junction bases outside the gene matches: 5. The CDR3 consists of 14 residues. CDR3 in DNA: TGTGCCAGCAGCGCCCGACAGGGGCCCTACGAGCAGTACTTC. Translation: CASSARQGPYEQYF. The full variable domain, in which reference TRBV7-8 and TRBJ2-7 provide the parts outside the CDR3, is GAGVSQSPRYKVAKRGQDVALRCDPISGHVSLFWYQQALGQGPEFLTYFQNEAQLDKSGLPSDRFFAERPEGSVSTLKIQRTQQEDSAVYLCASSARQGPYEQYFGPGTRLTVT.

The gene calls are TRBV7-3 and TRBJ2-5; 13 nucleotides align to TRBD2. The ends lost 5 bases at V and 2 bases at J; junction bases unmatched: 2. Germline V gene data show CDR1 as SGHTA and CDR2 as FQGTGA. The CDR3 is 15 residues long. CDR3 nucleotide sequence: TGTGCCAGCAGCAAGGGACTAGCGGGACAAGAGACCCAGTACTTC. This translates into CASSKGLAGQETQYF.

The chain uses TRBV6-6 and TRBJ2-3; D unclear. The CDR3 sequence is 13 residues long. Germline-derived CDR1 and CDR2 are MNHNY and SVGAGI (reference sequence). The V end lost 4 bases, the J end lost 1 base, and 6 bases lay between the germline ends. CDR3 sequence (DNA): TGTGCCAGCAGTTTACGGGGCACAGATACGCAGTATTTT. This gives the protein CASSLRGTDTQYF.

V usage is TRBV30 and J usage is TRBJ2-1, with TRBD2 matching over 14 bases. The CDR3 runs 15 residues. The germline V gene has CDR1 GTSNPN and CDR2 SVGIG (reference sequence). The ends lost 3 bases at V and 7 bases at J; junction bases unmatched: 5. CDR3 coding DNA: TGTGCCTGGAGCCCAGGGACTAGCGGGAGTAATGAGCAGTTCTTC. Amino acid sequence: CAWSPGTSGSNEQFF.

The V call is TRBV4-1, the J call TRBJ1-5, with unresolved D. V was shortened by 2 bases and J by 4 bases, with 3 bases between the two germline ends. This CDR3 contains 12 residues. The germline V gene encodes CDR1 MGHRA and CDR2 YSYEKL. The DNA of the CDR3 is TGCGCCAGCAGCCAACAAAATCAGCCCCAGCATTTT. It encodes CASSQQNQPQHF.

J is TRBJ1-2 and V is TRBV7-9; perhaps TRBD1 as D (5 bases). CDR1 SEHNR and CDR2 FQNEAQ come from the germline V gene (reference sequence). This CDR3 contains 14 residues. The V gene lost 2 bases and the J gene lost 1 base, with 8 bases spanning the gap. The CDR3 sequence: CASSLPDSNYGYTF. The DNA of the CDR3 is TGTGCCAGCAGCTTACCCGACAGTAACTATGGCTACACCTTC.

The chain links TRBV7-2 to TRBJ1-2, with 8 bases matching TRBD1. CDR3 length: 14 amino acids. Looked up from germline, CDR1 is SGHTA and CDR2 is FQGNSA. J gave up 8 bases and V 4 bases, and 9 bases lay outside the gene matches. The CDR3 DNA follows: TGTGCCAGCAGCTCCACCCCAGGGGGCCAGGGCTACACCTTC. It is translated as CASSSTPGGQGYTF.

The chain recombines TRBV7-9 with TRBJ2-1, with D possibly being TRBD1 (6 bases). With 6 bases removed from V and 3 bases from J, the gap between germline ends came to 15 bases. Per germline, CDR1 SEHNR and CDR2 FQNEAQ (reference sequence). CDR3 length equals 15 residues. The DNA for the CDR3 is TGTGCCAGCAGTTCGGTAGGACAGAACTACAATGAGCAGTTCTTC. This encodes CASSSVGQNYNEQFF.

This sequence joins TRBV7-9 and TRBJ2-5; 7 positions agree with TRBD1. Germline-derived CDR1 and CDR2 are SEHNR and FQNEAQ (reference sequence). J gave up 1 base and V 5 bases, and 4 bases lay outside the gene matches. The CDR3 is made up of 14 amino acids. The DNA for the CDR3 is TGTGCCAGCAGCGCGGACAGGTTCCAAGAGACCCAGTACTTC. It yields the protein CASSADRFQETQYF.

The chain is built from TRBV27 and TRBJ1-1; 10 bases are shared with TRBD1. V shed 4 bases and J 2 bases; nucleotides not matched to a gene: 4. CDR1 and CDR2 (germline): MNHEY, SMNVEV (reference sequence). The CDR3 is made up of 15 amino acids. The CDR3 DNA follows: TGTGCCAGCAGTTACCGACAGGGGGCAAACACTGAAGCTTTCTTT. Translated: CASSYRQGANTEAFF.

The V call is TRBV4-2, the J call TRBJ2-1; D is unresolved. CDR1 and CDR2 from the germline V gene are LGHNA and YNFKEQ. Trimming took off 3 bases at V and 2 bases at J, with 17 bases between the two ends. CDR3 length: 17 amino acids. This CDR3 is CASSHQGVAATYNEQFF. The CDR3 nucleotides are TGTGCCAGCAGCCATCAAGGAGTGGCGGCCACCTACAATGAGCAGTTCTTC.

This rearrangement joins TRBV5-4 to TRBJ2-4; 10 positions match TRBD1. The V segment lost 2 bases and the J segment 1 base; nucleotides outside the gene matches: 3. The CDR3 runs 16 residues. Germline V gene lookup returns CDR1 SGHNT and CDR2 YYREEE (reference sequence). The CDR3 protein is CASSLPGQGAKNIQYF. The CDR3 nucleotides are TGTGCCAGCAGCTTACCGGGACAGGGGGCCAAAAACATTCAGTACTTC. Using reference TRBV5-4 and TRBJ2-4 for the parts outside the CDR3, the full variable domain is ETGVTQSPTHLIKTRGQQVTLRCSSQSGHNTVSWYQQALGQGPQFIFQYYREEENGRGNFPPRFSGLQFPNYSSELNVNALELDDSALYLCASSLPGQGAKNIQYFGAGTRLSVL.

The chain is built from TRBV4-2 and TRBJ2-2, with 11 bases aligning to TRBD2. CDR3 size: 20 residues. Looked up from germline, CDR1 is LGHNA and CDR2 is YNFKEQ. V was clipped by 4 bases and J by 0 bases; unmatched bases: 13. This chain's CDR3 is CASSPSTLAGGFANTGELFF. CDR3 DNA: TGTGCCAGCAGCCCATCGACCTTAGCGGGAGGGTTCGCGAACACCGGGGAGCTGTTTTTT.